Listed below are T cell receptor beta chains from one sample, sequenced in a study of shared clonotypes between healthy human individuals. The protocol was immunoSEQ multiplex PCR, while the TCRdb copy is restricted to in-frame clones and leaves out a portion. The data show about 1,900,000 clones, around 96% seen once. Sequencing input: naive CD8+ T cells sorted from blood. The receptors here all came from a man aged 18 to 30 in good health. Both conserved end residues are part of each CDR3. D genes are given only for firm matches. Some rows have no size entry. The others give once, few or many, or a class for an expanded clone.

J,V,size,D,DNA,CDR3
TRBJ2-3,TRBV11-3,NA,NA,TGTGCCAGCAGCTACACGAATGGCGCAGATACGCAGTATTTT,CASSYTNGADTQYF
TRBJ2-7,TRBV10-3,NA,NA,TGTGCCATCAGTGGGGGTGTCTCCTACGAGCAGTACTTC,CAISGGVSYEQYF
TRBJ2-1,TRBV9,NA,NA,TGTGCCAGCAGCGTAGGTGGGGGGAGCTCCTACAATGAGCAGTTCTTC,CASSVGGGSSYNEQFF
TRBJ1-2,TRBV6-1,NA,TRBD1,TGTGCCAGTGTGAGACAGGGGGTCTATGGCTACACCTTC,CASVRQGVYGYTF
TRBJ1-1,TRBV27,NA,NA,TGTGCCAGCAGTCAGGGACGGTGGGGCACTGAAGCTTTCTTT,CASSQGRWGTEAFF
TRBJ1-1,TRBV28,NA,NA,TGTGCCAGCAGTCCCGCAGAGGCAGGGCGTATGAACACTGAAGCTTTCTTT,CASSPAEAGRMNTEAFF
TRBJ2-7,TRBV7-9,NA,TRBD1,TGTGCCAGCAGCCAGGGGGCCCACGAGCAGTACTTC,CASSQGAHEQYF
TRBJ2-7,TRBV9,once,NA,TGTGCCAGCAGTGGCGAGGGGAACGAGCAGTACTTC,CASSGEGNEQYF
TRBJ2-7,TRBV28,NA,NA,TGTGCCAGCAGTGACCGGGACGGCTCCTACGAGCAGTACTTC,CASSDRDGSYEQYF
TRBJ2-7,TRBV28,NA,TRBD1,TGTGCCAGCAGTCTGGGACAGGGTTTTTCCTACGAGCAGTACTTC,CASSLGQGFSYEQYF
TRBJ2-7,TRBV5-1,NA,TRBD1,TGCGCCAGCAGCTGGGGACAGGGTTCTTACGAGCAGTACTTC,CASSWGQGSYEQYF
TRBJ1-2,TRBV29-1,once,TRBD1,TGCAGCGTTAAACAGGGGTCTACCAACTATGGCTACACCTTC,CSVKQGSTNYGYTF
TRBJ1-4,TRBV10-3,NA,NA,TGTGCCATCAGTGAGTCGCTGGGGGACATAAATGAAAAACTGTTTTTT,CAISESLGDINEKLFF
TRBJ2-7,TRBV19,NA,NA,TGTGCCAGTAGTACAGATGGGCCCGTATCCTACGAGCAGTACTTC,CASSTDGPVSYEQYF
TRBJ1-6,TRBV28,NA,NA,TGTGCCAGCAGTCCCGAGCAGGCTGGGGATAATTCACCCCTCCACTTT,CASSPEQAGDNSPLHF
TRBJ2-7,TRBV13,NA,TRBD1,TGTGCCAGCAGCCTAGGGGGCTCGGATGTCGACGAGCAGTACTTC,CASSLGGSDVDEQYF
TRBJ1-3,TRBV6-1,NA,TRBD1,TGTGCCAGCGCACAGGGGCCCGCTTCTGGAAACACCATATATTTT,CASAQGPASGNTIYF
TRBJ1-6,TRBV2,once,TRBD1,TGTGCCAGCAGCGGGACAGGGGGCGCCCCGAACCTAAGTTCACCCCTCCACTTT,CASSGTGGAPNLSSPLHF
TRBJ2-7,TRBV5-6,NA,NA,TGTGCCAGCAGCTCTGACTACGAGCAGTACTTC,CASSSDYEQYF
TRBJ1-2,TRBV19,NA,TRBD1,TGTGCCAGTAGTCGGGCCAAGGACAGGGGGCCCCGCTATGGCTACACCTTC,CASSRAKDRGPRYGYTF
TRBJ2-2,TRBV7-9,NA,NA,TGTGCCAGCAGCCTAAGGGACTCCCCCCCCGGGACCGGGGAGCTGTTTTTT,CASSLRDSPPGTGELFF
TRBJ1-1,TRBV27,NA,NA,TGTGCCAGCAGAATTACCATGAACACTGAAGCTTTCTTT,CASRITMNTEAFF
TRBJ1-6,TRBV27,NA,NA,TGTGCCAGCAGTTTGGGACCGCCAAGCTCCTATAATTCACCCCTCCACTTT,CASSLGPPSSYNSPLHF
TRBJ2-7,TRBV4-1,NA,NA,TGCGCCAGCAGCCAAGAGGACAGCGGCTCCTACGAGCAGTACTTC,CASSQEDSGSYEQYF
TRBJ2-5,TRBV28,NA,NA,TGTGCCAGCAGTTTAAGAGGGGTCGAGACCCAGTACTTC,CASSLRGVETQYF
TRBJ2-1,TRBV4-3,once,NA,TGCGCCAGCAGCCTTGTCCCCGCAGACTACAATGAGCAGTTCTTC,CASSLVPADYNEQFF
TRBJ2-3,TRBV28,NA,TRBD2,TGTGCCAGCACCGTGGCGGGGGGGGATACGCAGTATTTT,CASTVAGGDTQYF
TRBJ2-7,TRBV6-5,NA,NA,TGTGCCAGCAGTTACTCGATTGGACAGAAATATTACGAGCAGTACTTC,CASSYSIGQKYYEQYF
TRBJ1-1,TRBV5-1,once,TRBD1,TGCGCCAGCAGCTTGGGACAGGGGACATTGACTGAAGCTTTCTTT,CASSLGQGTLTEAFF
TRBJ2-7,TRBV10-2,NA,NA,TGCGCCAGCAGTTTACCGCCCGGGACAAGCTCCTACGAGCAGTACTTC,CASSLPPGTSSYEQYF
TRBJ2-2,TRBV4-2,NA,TRBD2,TGTGCCAGCAGCCAATCCGGGACTACCGAAACCGGGGAGCTGTTTTTT,CASSQSGTTETGELFF
TRBJ2-7,TRBV30,NA,NA,TGTGCCTGGGGGGGCTACGAGCAGTACTTC,CAWGGYEQYF
TRBJ1-2,TRBV19,once,NA,TGTGCCACGAGTCGTTATGGCTACACCTTC,CATSRYGYTF